This T cell receptor (beta chain) was captured in a study of cytomegalovirus exposure and HLA in healthy donors. This PCR relied on a set of 60 Vbeta primers and 13 Jbeta primers. Sequenced by immunoSEQ multiplex PCR; TCRdb stores in-frame clones only, minus some. The repertoire holds about 180,000 clones, with roughly 77% as singletons. The V gene end was trimmed by 1 base and the J gene end by 4 bases; junction bases not matched to a gene: 6. In germline, CDR1 is SGDLS, CDR2 YYNGEE. This CDR3 spans 17 amino acids. The V call is TRBV9, the J call TRBJ2-2, with TRBD2 matching over 11 bases. The source is a woman aged 25 to 45 in good health and CMV-seropositive. The material sequenced was PBMCs. The CDR3 DNA reads as TGTGCCAGCAGCGTAAATAGCGGGGGGGTGGTCACCGGGGAGCTGTTTTTT. Residues: CASSVNSGGVVTGELFF.